This is a list of T cell receptor beta chains from one sample in a study of OX40 agonist ivuxolimab in advanced cancers. Profiling relied on immunoSEQ multiplex PCR, and the TCRdb table lists in-frame clones only, not all of them. Of around 62,000 clones listed, around nine tenths are singletons. Sequences were derived from CD4+ or CD8+ T cells sorted from blood, sampled in a trial of the OX40 agonist ivuxolimab. The receptors here all came from an adult with an advanced solid tumor such as melanoma, head and neck, liver or kidney cancer. The CDR3 runs from the conserved cysteine through the conserved F or W.

v_call cdr3_aa
TRBV10-3 CAISEVAGGHYGYTF
TRBV10-3 CAITAGSSTDTQYF
TRBV10-1 CASSEGLANYNEQFF
TRBV6-5 CASSPTGRETQYF
TRBV29-1 CSVDLGGTDTQYF
TRBV2 CASRLGRENTEAFF
TRBV5-6 CASSLASGGGSYNEQFF
TRBV5-4 CASSLPQGNRFF
TRBV19 CASSIDALAASTDTQYF
TRBV7-2 CASSHAKKGGELFF
TRBV4-1 CASSQEHNSYEQYF
TRBV5-1 CASSGTGGASYEQYF
TRBV19 CASSIEGEAEQFF
TRBV28 CASSLGGTGDGYTF
TRBV9 CASSLGTSGTYEQYF
TRBV27 CASSFGDWTGGFGGYTF
TRBV7-2 CASSLAGGNTGELFF
TRBV10-2 CASSGAGAEAFF
TRBV7-2 CASSPRTYQETQYF
TRBV5-1 CASSFVASGNWRGAYEQYF
TRBV21-1 CASSKPGIAIAKNIQYF
TRBV28 CASSPAVRGYTF
TRBV7-9 CASTPLEREEDTIYF
TRBV11-2 CASSTGGRNTIYF
TRBV4-3 CASSQDRLSYEQYF
TRBV27 CASSLEMRGGDTQYF
TRBV7-9 CASTFALSGANVLTF
TRBV2 CASRMGNTGELFF
TRBV6-6 CASRNSGNTIYF
TRBV5-1 CASSRAGGRGEQFF
TRBV28 CASSFGGTYNEQFF
TRBV2 CASKERGGENTIYF
TRBV2 CASSMQPNTEAFF
TRBV19 CASLGRGLYPYGYTF
TRBV11-2 CASSLDGRETQYF
TRBV5-1 CASSSDLNTEAFF
TRBV5-1 CASKVPQARGPDGYTF
TRBV18 CASSPEQDFGDGYTF
TRBV10-2 CASSETETQYF
TRBV7-2 CASSLDLQGAGGYTF
TRBV29-1 CSVNTFDRNTEAFF
TRBV18 CASSPLTGANTEAFF
TRBV15 CATSRANRVNEQFF
TRBV19 CASKGGRDQPQHF
TRBV19 CASSHRLGQGGTEAFF
TRBV5-4 CASTSGGQGEQYF
TRBV7-3 CASSLSPDGAQYF
TRBV28 CASSSVAKNIQYF
TRBV6-5 CASSLQETAYEQYF
TRBV20-1 CSASTDTQYF
TRBV25-1 CASSPQGISTDTQYF
TRBV5-1 CATSLQGYTEAFF
TRBV28 CASSFKAFTEAFF
TRBV18 CASSPAGIGGYTF
TRBV6-6 CASTPRRGELPDF